The entry below gives a single T cell receptor beta chain sequence along with its context. This sample is drawn from a study of cytomegalovirus exposure and HLA in healthy donors. This CDR3 comprises 15 residues. V shed 2 bases, J shed 7 bases, and the junction held 9 bases outside the gene matches. Per the germline V gene, CDR1 is SGHNT and CDR2 is YENEEA. PCR used 60 Vbeta primers and 13 Jbeta primers. Profiled with immunoSEQ multiplex PCR; TCRdb holds only in-frame clones, not every one. In total, the table holds about 150,000 clones. The source material was PBMCs. This sequence was found in a woman aged 45-60 years in good health and CMV-seronegative. The J gene is TRBJ2-3, the V gene TRBV11-3; 7 bases line up with TRBD1. The CDR3 DNA follows: TGTGCCAGCAGCTTAATGACAGGGTGGGGTCATACGCAGTATTTT. This translates into CASSLMTGWGHTQYF.